This TCR beta chain is from a study of CD8 T cells in ankylosing spondylitis. V shed 7 bases and J 3 bases; nucleotides not matched to a gene: 8. Germline lookup yields CDR1 DFQATT and CDR2 SNEGSKA (reference sequence). The CDR3 is 13 amino acids. Many counts were recorded for this clonotype. Its target is unknown. Study results and limitations: Disease-linked clones displayed a CD8+ phenotype and appeared relatively rarely in peripheral blood. Reportedly, disease-linked clones are significantly enriched in ankylosing spondylitis patients' matched synovial fluid.

Preparation of TCR beta libraries was done by quantitative 5'-RACE with molecular barcodes. MiXCR was run by TCRdb on the 5' RACE reads, yielding one entry per CDR3 protein. The table lists about 320,000 distinct CDR3 sequences, under 14% of them singletons. The genes are TRBV20-1 and TRBJ2-7; 8 positions match TRBD1. The sample taken for sequencing was blood, either unsorted or a sorted T cell fraction (not recorded which). The sequence was obtained from a female donor with ankylosing spondylitis or in good health (not recorded which). Written as DNA, the CDR3 is TGCAGTGTCCCGGGACAGGCCTACTACGAGCAGTACTTC. It codes for CSVPGQAYYEQYF.